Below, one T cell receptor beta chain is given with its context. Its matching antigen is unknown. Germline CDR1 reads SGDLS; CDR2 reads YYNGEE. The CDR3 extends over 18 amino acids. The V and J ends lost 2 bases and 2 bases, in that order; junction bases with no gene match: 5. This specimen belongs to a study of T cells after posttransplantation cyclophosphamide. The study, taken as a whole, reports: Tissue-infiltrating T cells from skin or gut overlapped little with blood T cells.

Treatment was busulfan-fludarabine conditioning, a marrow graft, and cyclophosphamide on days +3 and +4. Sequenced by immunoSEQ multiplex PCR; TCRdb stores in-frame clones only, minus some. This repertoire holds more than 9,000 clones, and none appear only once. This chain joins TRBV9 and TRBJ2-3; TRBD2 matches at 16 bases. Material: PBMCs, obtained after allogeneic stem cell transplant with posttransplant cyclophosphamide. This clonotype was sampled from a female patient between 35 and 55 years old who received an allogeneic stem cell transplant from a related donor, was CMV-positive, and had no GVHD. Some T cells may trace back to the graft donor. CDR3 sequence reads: CASSVGTSGGGYTDTQYF. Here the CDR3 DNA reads TGTGCCAGCAGCGTGGGGACTAGCGGGGGGGGATACACAGATACGCAGTATTTT.